The T cell receptor (beta chain) described here comes from a study of radiation and T cells in renal cell carcinoma. Study summary: Nephrectomy followed 15 Gy stereotactic body radiation by 4 weeks. Broader study findings: Without pretreatment biopsies, baseline tumor clonotype presence was undetermined. Top tumor clonotypes rose in blood 2 weeks post-radiation, then contracted.

Germline V gene sequence: CDR1 SNHLY, CDR2 FYNNEI. After removal of 5 bases from V and 5 bases from J, the junction contained 10 bases not matched to a gene. The CDR3 extends over 15 amino acids. Profiling relied on immunoSEQ multiplex PCR, and the TCRdb table lists in-frame clones only, not all of them. Among some 58,000 clones listed, around 77% were seen once. Time point described: blood 2 weeks post-SBRT. Treatment described: 15 Gy SBRT to primary tumor, nephrectomy 4 weeks later. This renal cell carcinoma was of the clear cell type. In regard to this clone: What it binds is not known.

The genes are TRBV2 and TRBJ2-5; 8 bases map to TRBD2. This specimen consisted of blood, obtained from a patient whose treatment included radiotherapy and nephrectomy. The TCR originated in a man in his 60s with renal cell carcinoma. The CDR3 coding sequence is TGTGCCAGCAGTTCGATTCGGCGCGGGGGGGAGACCCAGTACTTC. Translating it yields CASSSIRRGGETQYF.